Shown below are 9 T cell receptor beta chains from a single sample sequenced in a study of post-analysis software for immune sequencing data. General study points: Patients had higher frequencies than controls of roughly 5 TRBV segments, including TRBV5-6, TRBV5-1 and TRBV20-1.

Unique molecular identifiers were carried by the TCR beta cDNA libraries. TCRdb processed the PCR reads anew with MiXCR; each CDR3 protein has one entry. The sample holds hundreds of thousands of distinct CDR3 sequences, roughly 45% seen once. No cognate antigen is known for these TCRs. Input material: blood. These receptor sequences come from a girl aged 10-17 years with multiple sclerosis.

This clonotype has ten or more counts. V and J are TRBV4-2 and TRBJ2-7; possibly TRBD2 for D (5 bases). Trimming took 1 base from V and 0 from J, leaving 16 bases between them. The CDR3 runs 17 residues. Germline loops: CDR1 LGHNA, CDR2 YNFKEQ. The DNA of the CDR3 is TGTGCCAGCAGCCAAGGAGGATCGGCTAGCCCCTCCTACGAGCAGTACTTC. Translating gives CASSQGGSASPSYEQYF.

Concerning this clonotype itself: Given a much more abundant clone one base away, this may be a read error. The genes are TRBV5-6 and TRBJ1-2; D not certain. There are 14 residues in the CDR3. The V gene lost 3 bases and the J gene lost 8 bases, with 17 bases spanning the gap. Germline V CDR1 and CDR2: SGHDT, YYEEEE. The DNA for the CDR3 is TGTGCCAGCAGCTACTGGACCGGGCGGGGAGGCTACACCTTC. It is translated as CASSYWTGRGGYTF.

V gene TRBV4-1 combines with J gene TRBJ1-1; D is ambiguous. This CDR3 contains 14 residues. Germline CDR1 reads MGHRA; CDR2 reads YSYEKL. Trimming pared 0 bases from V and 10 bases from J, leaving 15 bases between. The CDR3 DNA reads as TGCGCCAGCAGCCAAGATTGGGTAGCGCGTGTAGCTTTCTTT. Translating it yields CASSQDWVARVAFF.

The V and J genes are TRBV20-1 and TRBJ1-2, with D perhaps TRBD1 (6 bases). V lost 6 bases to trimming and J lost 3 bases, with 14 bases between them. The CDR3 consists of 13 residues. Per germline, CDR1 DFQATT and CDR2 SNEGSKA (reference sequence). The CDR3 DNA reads TGCAGTGCGAGTGGAGGGGGTGACTATGGCTACACCTTC. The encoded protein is CSASGGGDYGYTF.

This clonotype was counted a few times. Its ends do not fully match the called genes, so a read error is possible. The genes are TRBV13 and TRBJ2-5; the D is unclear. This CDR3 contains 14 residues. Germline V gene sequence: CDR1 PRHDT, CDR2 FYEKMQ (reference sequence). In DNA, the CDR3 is TGTGCCAGCAGCTTAGGCGGAGCCCAAGGGACCCAGTACTTC. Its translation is CASSLGGAQGTQYF.

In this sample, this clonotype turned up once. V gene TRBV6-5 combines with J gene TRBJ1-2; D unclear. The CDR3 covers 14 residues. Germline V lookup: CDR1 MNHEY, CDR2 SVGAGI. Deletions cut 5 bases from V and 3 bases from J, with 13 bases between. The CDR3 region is CASSIQLSDYGYTF. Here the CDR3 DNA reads TGTGCCAGCAGTATCCAGCTGAGCGACTATGGCTACACCTTC.

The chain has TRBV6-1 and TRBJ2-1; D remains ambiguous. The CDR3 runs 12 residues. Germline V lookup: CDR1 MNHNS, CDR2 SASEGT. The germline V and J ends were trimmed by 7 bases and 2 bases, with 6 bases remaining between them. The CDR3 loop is CASIRTYNEQFF. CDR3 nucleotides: TGTGCCAGCATTCGAACCTACAATGAGCAGTTCTTC.

CDR3 sequence reads: CASSLATGLLLYNEQFF. The CDR3 bases are TGTGCCAGCAGTTTAGCGACAGGGCTACTACTGTACAATGAGCAGTTCTTC. The chain recombines TRBV27 with TRBJ2-1, with 7 bases matching TRBD1. The V segment lost 2 bases and the J segment 4 bases; nucleotides outside the gene matches: 11. The CDR3 runs 17 residues. Per germline, CDR1 MNHEY and CDR2 SMNVEV (reference sequence).

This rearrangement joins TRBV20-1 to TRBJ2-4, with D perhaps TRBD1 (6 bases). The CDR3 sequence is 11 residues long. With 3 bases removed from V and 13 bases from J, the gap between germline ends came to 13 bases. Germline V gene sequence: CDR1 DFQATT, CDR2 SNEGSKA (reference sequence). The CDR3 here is CSARVQGEQYF. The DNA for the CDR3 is TGCAGTGCTAGGGTACAGGGTGAACAGTACTTC.